Sequencing of this T cell receptor (beta chain) was carried out in a study of T cell changes during pregnancy in multiple sclerosis. CDR1 MRHNA and CDR2 SNTAGT come from the germline V gene. The CDR3 extends over 15 amino acids. The ends lost 0 bases at V and 3 bases at J; junction bases unmatched: 2. Regarding this clone: The sample carries other DNA sequences with the same CDR3.

TCRdb's table, derived via immunoSEQ multiplex PCR, lists solely in-frame clones and lacks some. The table shows more than 9,000 clones, with approximately 90% occurring only once. This TCR was sampled from a female donor in good health, enrolled as a control in a pregnancy study. This rearrangement joins TRBV6-4 to TRBJ2-3, with TRBD2 identical over 8 bases. The sequences come from CD8+ T cells from peripheral blood mononuclear cells, collected in the first trimester of pregnancy. CDR3 residues: CASSDSSGGTDTQYF. CDR3 nucleotide sequence: TGTGCCAGCAGTGACTCATCGGGGGGGACAGATACGCAGTATTTT.